Listed below are T cell receptor beta chains from one sample, sequenced in a study of shared clonotypes between healthy human individuals. Produced via immunoSEQ multiplex PCR; TCRdb's table is partial and in-frame only. The sample yields roughly 2.5 million clones, around 94% seen once. The specimen was naive CD4+ T cells sorted from blood. The source of these receptors is a young man in good health. Both conserved end residues are part of each CDR3. Fields, in order: J gene, V gene, CDR3 protein.

TRBJ1-5 | TRBV19 | CASSPGTLWNQPQHF
TRBJ1-2 | TRBV21-1 | CASSKLQSYGYTF
TRBJ2-5 | TRBV2 | CASSGTSGGETQYF
TRBJ2-1 | TRBV4-1 | CASSQDQERGSYNEQFF
TRBJ2-3 | TRBV7-7 | CASSLTTGTGPPDTQYF
TRBJ1-5 | TRBV5-6 | CASSLSNQPQHF
TRBJ1-2 | TRBV11-2 | CASSLGAKGDNGYTF
TRBJ2-5 | TRBV19 | CASSIRETQYF
TRBJ2-3 | TRBV13 | CASSRRTGTDTQYF
TRBJ2-1 | TRBV10-3 | CATREGASYNEQFF
TRBJ2-5 | TRBV6-5 | CASEGQGGVTQYF
TRBJ2-1 | TRBV5-4 | CASSLKSGARDNEQFF
TRBJ2-5 | TRBV7-3 | CASARGYQETQYF
TRBJ2-5 | TRBV10-3 | CAISEFKETQYF
TRBJ2-5 | TRBV18 | CASSPLGTGETQYF
TRBJ2-3 | TRBV4-1 | CASSQVQAVVDTQYF
TRBJ2-1 | TRBV5-1 | CASSLGPSGGVYNEQFF
TRBJ2-3 | TRBV5-1 | CASWLTSGMRDTQYF
TRBJ2-3 | TRBV4-1 | CASSQSKPMGLPGGTDTDTQYF
TRBJ1-1 | TRBV6-5 | CASSYSDRMNTEAFF